Detailed here is one T cell receptor (beta chain). These data originate in a study of blood T cell repertoires in COVID-19. Turning to the study itself: Samples representing acute and convalescent COVID-19 were sourced from the United States, Italy and Spain.

In the authors' methods: The assay estimated nucleated cells by amplifying reference gene primers. The assay was immunoSEQ multiplex PCR, and TCRdb's table has in-frame clones only and misses some. The DNA was the basis for D and trimming; V, J and clone size are from that table. This sample carries some 340,000 clones, roughly nine tenths of them seen once, and the ten largest clones take around 3.9%. V trimming: 4 bases; J trimming: 6 bases; junction bases outside the gene matches: 11. The CDR3 sequence is 16 residues long. The germline gives CDR1 MGHRA, CDR2 YSYEKL. Clinical history as reported by participants underpinned cohort assignment. People in the exposed group encountered a COVID-19 case within 2 weeks before entering the study.

Sequencing input: PBMCs or T cells enriched from blood (not recorded which). The receptor comes from a young woman who had been exposed to COVID-19. The rearrangement joins TRBV4-1 to TRBJ1-4; 7 bases line up with TRBD1. CDR3 in amino acids: CASSPGTVLAHEKLFF. DNA of the CDR3: TGCGCCAGCAGCCCCGGGACAGTCCTGGCCCATGAAAAACTGTTTTTT.